These 7 T cell receptor beta chains share one sample of origin, sequenced in a study of blood T cell repertoires in COVID-19 (dated by TCRdb to the early 2020s). Library construction relied on the immunoSEQ multiplex PCR assay. Here the immuneACCESS table is served through TCRdb, limited to in-frame sequences with V and J called. Missing clones are a known gap in these copies; in checked studies unresolved V genes cover under half, and the rest lacks a known reason. The sample table contains 250,000 or so clones; only one count was recorded for approximately 80% of them. Jointly, the top ten make up 4.2% of the sample. Sequencing was carried out using peripheral blood. The receptors originated from a man in his 60s with acute or convalescent COVID-19.

CDR3 amino acids: CASSDTYRVNYGYTF. The CDR3 DNA reads TGTGCCAGCAGTGACACTTACAGGGTCAACTATGGCTACACCTTC. V gene TRBV25-1 combines with J gene TRBJ1-2; maybe TRBD1 (6 bases). This CDR3 has 15 residues. V was cut by 3 bases and J by 2 bases, with 13 bases left in between. CDR1 is MGHDK, CDR2 SYGVNS, per germline.

The chain employs TRBV27 and TRBJ2-7; tentative D call: TRBD1 (5 bases). CDR3 length equals 14 residues. V lost 6 bases and J 1 base, leaving 13 bases between the germline ends. Germline V gives CDR1 MNHEY, CDR2 SMNVEV (reference sequence). This chain's CDR3 is CASSREGYSYEQYF. The CDR3 DNA follows: TGTGCCAGCAGCAGGGAAGGGTATTCCTACGAGCAGTACTTC.

The V and J genes are TRBV6-2 or TRBV6-3 and TRBJ2-2; TRBD2 is a possible D gene (5 bases). The CDR3 has 15 amino acids. Germline V gives CDR1 MNHEY, CDR2 SVGEGT. V was shortened by 6 bases and J by 2 bases, with 13 bases between the two germline ends. The CDR3 DNA sequence: TGTGCCAGCAGCCTTACTAGGGCCAACACCGGGGAGCTGTTTTTT. This codes for CASSLTRANTGELFF.

V and J are TRBV21-1 and TRBJ1-4. TRBV21-1 constitutes a pseudogene. The CDR3 has 12 residues. The CDR3 sequence: CASSKREEKLFF. The CDR3 nucleotides read TGTGCCAGCAGCAAAAGGGAGGAAAAACTGTTTTTT.

The chain links TRBV14 to TRBJ2-5; 7 nucleotides match TRBD2. Germline V gene lookup returns CDR1 SGHDN and CDR2 FVKESK. The J segment lost 7 bases and the V segment lost 1 base, leaving 18 bases of the junction unmatched. The CDR3 spans 18 residues. DNA for the CDR3: TGTGCCAGCAGCCAAGGGCGGCTAGCGGCTCCTTCGTCGAGGACCCAGTACTTC. Translation gives CASSQGRLAAPSSRTQYF.

The chain carries TRBV19 and TRBJ1-5, with D perhaps TRBD1 (6 bases). Trimming removed 8 bases from V and 7 bases from J, with 12 bases in between. Germline assignment: CDR1 LNHDA and CDR2 SQIVND (reference sequence). CDR3 length equals 12 residues. CDR3 sequence (DNA): TGTGCCAGTTCACAGGGTTTCCAGCCCCAGCATTTT. This sequence encodes CASSQGFQPQHF.

This clone was seen more than once but under ten times. The rearrangement links TRBV11-2 to TRBJ2-2; TRBD1 aligns across 7 bases. The CDR3 is 15 amino acids. Germline V gene sequence: CDR1 SGHAT, CDR2 FQNNGV. The trim removed 4 bases at V and 5 bases at J, leaving 7 bases unmatched. The CDR3 is CASSSPTGLTGELFF. The CDR3 region has the DNA TGTGCCAGCAGCTCGCCGACAGGGTTGACCGGGGAGCTGTTTTTT.